These 17 T cell receptor beta chains share one sample of origin, sequenced in a study of identical twins listed by TCRdb under 2016. Libraries were built with 5' RACE. Instrument used: Illumina HiSeq 2000. The public reads were run again by TCRdb, first through fastp at Q25 and then through MiXCR, and only productive beta chains were kept. Identical CDR3 proteins give one entry, which carries the most common genes and DNA. This sample is represented by under 300,000 distinct CDR3 sequences; roughly an eighth of them were singletons. The ten largest clonotypes hold 7% to 9.5% of the sample. Material for sequencing was memory (CD45RO+) T cells sorted from blood. In the paper's terms, the cell subset or site label means: CD45RO+ enriched T cells. The source is a woman younger than 35 in good health.

The chain joins TRBV18 to TRBJ2-5; no definite D call. The germline CDR1 and CDR2 sequences are KGHSH and LQKENI. V was pared by 5 bases and J by 5 bases, with 15 bases between. CDR3 length equals 14 residues. The CDR3 bases are TGTGCCAGCTCAAAAGGCAGCCAAGGGGAGACCCAGTACTTC. Encoded protein: CASSKGSQGETQYF.

This clonotype was detected ten times or more. This rearrangement joins TRBV7-9 to TRBJ2-1; maybe TRBD1 (5 bases). The CDR3 is 12 residues long. Trimming cost V 4 bases and J 9 bases, with 10 bases left between them. CDR1 and CDR2 from the germline V gene are SEHNR and FQNEAQ (reference sequence). Written as DNA, the CDR3 is TGTGCCAGCAGCTCGCATAGGGGTGAGCAGTTCTTC. Its translation is CASSSHRGEQFF.

J is TRBJ2-1 and V is TRBV20-1, with 10 bases lining up with TRBD2. The germline V gene has CDR1 DFQATT and CDR2 SNEGSKA (reference sequence). The CDR3 is 13 amino acids. V dropped 6 bases and J dropped 7; count of bases not matched to a gene: 6. The CDR3 bases are TGCAGTGCCGAGAGCGGGAGGGGTAATGAGCAGTTCTTC. Encoded protein: CSAESGRGNEQFF.

This clonotype was counted between two and nine times. The J gene is TRBJ1-2, the V gene TRBV7-2, with 8 bases that match TRBD1. V lost 7 bases and J lost 7; bases outside the gene matches: 5. This CDR3 is 12 amino acids long. CDR1 and CDR2 (germline): SGHTA, FQGNSA. CDR3 bases: TGTGCCAGCAAAACAGGGGGGACTGGCTACACCTTC. This gives the protein CASKTGGTGYTF.

The J gene is TRBJ1-6, the V gene TRBV3-1; D gene unclear. Per germline, CDR1 LGHDT and CDR2 YNNKEL (reference sequence). The V end was cut by 3 bases, the J end by 11 bases, with 8 bases between. The CDR3 runs 12 residues. The CDR3 protein is CASSQGKTPLHF. CDR3 coding DNA: TGTGCCAGCAGCCAGGGAAAGACACCCCTCCACTTT.

This clonotype showed up just a few times. The rearrangement uses TRBV15 and TRBJ2-4; TRBD2 matches at 11 bases. The CDR3 spans 19 residues. Germline CDR1 LNHNV, CDR2 YYDKDF (reference sequence). Losses at the gene ends were 5 bases for V and 0 bases for J; bases not matched to a gene: 12. The CDR3 DNA is TGTGCCACCAGCGGAGTAGCGGGAGGGCCTACTGTAGCCAAAAACATTCAGTACTTC. Its protein product is CATSGVAGGPTVAKNIQYF.

J is TRBJ2-5 and V is TRBV5-6, with 10 bases identical to TRBD1. Per the germline V gene, CDR1 is SGHDT and CDR2 is YYEEEE. The CDR3 has 16 amino acids. V dropped 0 bases and J dropped 4; count of bases not matched to a gene: 6. Here the CDR3 DNA reads TGTGCCAGCAGCTTGGATGGGACAGGGGTACGAGAGACCCAGTACTTC. As protein: CASSLDGTGVRETQYF.

This clonotype was seen more than once but under ten times. This chain uses TRBV6-2 or TRBV6-3 with TRBJ2-7; D not resolved. The CDR3 totals 15 residues. CDR1 MNHEY and CDR2 SVGEGT come from the germline V gene. V was clipped by 6 bases and J by 7 bases, with 22 bases between them. The CDR3 protein is CASSPFKGPQGEQYF. CDR3 nucleotides: TGTGCCAGCAGCCCTTTTAAAGGACCTCAAGGGGAGCAGTACTTC.

V and J are TRBV4-1 and TRBJ2-3; TRBD2 aligns across 7 bases. Germline V gene lookup returns CDR1 MGHRA and CDR2 YSYEKL. The trim removed 0 bases at V and 2 bases at J, leaving 5 bases unmatched. This CDR3 spans 16 amino acids. In nucleotides, the CDR3 is TGCGCCAGCAGCCAAGAAGGACTAGTGTTCACAGATACGCAGTATTTT. Residues: CASSQEGLVFTDTQYF.

The chain combines TRBV20-1 with TRBJ2-4; a weak D match, TRBD2 (6 bases). CDR1 and CDR2 from the germline V gene are DFQATT and SNEGSKA (reference sequence). V was pared by 4 bases and J by 6 bases, with 19 bases between. This CDR3 spans 15 amino acids. The CDR3 loop is CSAIFSRAGGNIQYF. The CDR3 DNA reads TGCAGTGCTATATTTTCGCGGGCCGGGGGAAACATTCAGTACTTC.

The V gene is TRBV20-1, the J gene TRBJ2-7; 10 positions agree with TRBD1. The CDR3 spans 15 residues. In germline, CDR1 is DFQATT, CDR2 SNEGSKA (reference sequence). V was pared by 4 bases and J by 4 bases, with 10 bases of the junction left unmatched. The CDR3 sequence: CSANRAGQGIYEQYF. The CDR3 bases are TGCAGTGCTAATCGGGCGGGACAGGGGATTTACGAGCAGTACTTC.

This chain joins TRBV27 and TRBJ2-7; perhaps TRBD1 as D (8 bases). V lost 5 bases to trimming and J lost 2 bases, with 16 bases between them. The CDR3 is made up of 15 amino acids. CDR1 and CDR2 (germline): MNHEY, SMNVEV (reference sequence). CDR3 in amino acids: CASSIRQGRAYEQYF. The CDR3 DNA sequence: TGTGCCAGCAGTATAAGACAGGGGAGGGCCTACGAGCAGTACTTC.

The V and J genes are TRBV5-1 and TRBJ2-1; 7 bases are shared with TRBD2. The ends lost 6 bases at V and 0 bases at J; junction bases unmatched: 3. CDR3 length: 14 residues. Per germline, CDR1 SGHRS and CDR2 YFSETQ. The CDR3 region has the DNA TGCGCCAGCACCAGCGGGAACTCCTACAATGAGCAGTTCTTC. It codes for CASTSGNSYNEQFF.

The chain carries TRBV30 and TRBJ2-7, with D hard to call. Looked up from germline, CDR1 is GTSNPN and CDR2 is SVGIG (reference sequence). The CDR3 is 12 amino acids. Between the trimmed V and J ends, which lost 1 base and 4 bases, there was a span of 8 bases. CDR3 residues: CAWSALEYEQYF. CDR3 DNA: TGTGCCTGGAGTGCCCTCGAGTACGAGCAGTACTTC.

Comments on this clonotype: One end of the junction varies from germline; a read error may be responsible. This sequence joins TRBV7-7 and TRBJ2-1; no definite D call. The germline V gene has CDR1 SSHAT and CDR2 FNYEAQ (reference sequence). This CDR3 region has 13 residues. Here the CDR3 DNA reads TGTGCTAGCAGCTTAAGCCTAAACAATGAGCAGTTCTTC. This translates into CASSLSLNNEQFF. The full variable domain, with the rest looked up from reference TRBV7-7 and TRBJ2-1, is GAGVSQSPRYKVTKRGQDVTLRCDPISSHATLYWYQQALGQGPEFLTYFNYEAQPDKSGLPSDRFSAERPEGSISTLTIQRTEQRDSAMYRCASSLSLNNEQFFGPGTRLTVL.

The chain has TRBV20-1 and TRBJ2-3; TRBD2 aligns across 9 bases. V dropped 6 bases and J dropped 6; count of bases not matched to a gene: 16. CDR1 is DFQATT and CDR2 is SNEGSKA in the germline V gene (reference sequence). The CDR3 runs to 16 residues. CDR3 nucleotide sequence: TGCAGTGCGACCCCCCAAAGTATAGCGGGGGTTGATACGCAGTATTTT. Amino acids: CSATPQSIAGVDTQYF.

This clonotype was found many times. J is TRBJ2-1 and V is TRBV5-1; D is unclear. Germline V gene lookup returns CDR1 SGHRS and CDR2 YFSETQ. The CDR3 totals 14 residues. The ends were cut back, 4 bases at V and 5 bases at J, with 13 bases in the middle. The CDR3 sequence is CASSAAISHNEQFF. CDR3 sequence (DNA): TGCGCCAGCAGCGCCGCCATATCCCACAATGAGCAGTTCTTC.